This T cell receptor beta chain was identified during a study of cytomegalovirus exposure and HLA in healthy donors. About the research overall: The same platform used for the 666 first-cohort repertoires was also used for the 95 to 150 validation repertoires, as a later analysis reported. General observations from the study: Reported results showed that the classifier diagnosed cytomegalovirus status with high specificity and sensitivity. It was 164 TCR beta chains that were listed as cytomegalovirus-associated.

This CDR3 is 15 amino acids long. CDR1 is MGHRA and CDR2 is YSYEKL in the germline V gene. With 4 bases clipped from V and 6 bases from J, the junction kept 3 bases outside the gene matches. The method was immunoSEQ multiplex PCR; TCRdb's version includes in-frame clones alone and lacks a portion of them. This sample has some 130,000 clones, with over 90% found just once. About this clone itself: Its antigen is unknown.

The sequenced sample was PBMCs. The rearrangement uses TRBV4-1 and TRBJ2-2; 12 nucleotides match TRBD1. This receptor was taken from a man aged 18-30 years in good health and CMV-seropositive. CDR3 coding DNA: TGCGCCAGCAGCCTGGGACAGGGGGCCGCCGGGGAGCTGTTTTTT. The encoded protein is CASSLGQGAAGELFF.